This is a list of T cell receptor beta chains from one sample in a study of a mutant IDH1 vaccine in newly diagnosed glioma. These receptors have no identified antigens. Sequencing was performed with immunoSEQ multiplex PCR; in TCRdb, only in-frame clones are kept and a portion is missing. The sample has 30,000 to 40,000 clones; 89% are singletons. This sample comprised PBMCs, obtained from a glioma patient whose treatment included an IDH1 peptide vaccine. The source is a man between 40 and 49 years old with glioma. The CDR3 runs from the conserved cysteine through the conserved F or W. D genes are given only for firm matches. Clone size, where shown, is once, few, many, or a class for clones that have expanded.

>TRBD2|-|TRBJ2-7|TRBV7-2
TGTGCCAGCAGCTTAACGCGGGAGGGCCGGTCCTACGAGCAGTACTTC
CASSLTREGRSYEQYF
>-|-|TRBJ1-2|TRBV19
TGTGCCAGTAGAAGCGGCCACGAGGCGTGGGGCTACACCTTC
CASRSGHEAWGYTF
>TRBD1|-|TRBJ2-2|TRBV28
TGTGCCAGCAGCCGTACAGGGGGCTATACCTATCGTGCGAACACCGGGGAGCTGTTTTTT
CASSRTGGYTYRANTGELFF
>TRBD1|-|TRBJ1-2|TRBV30
TGTGCCTGGTCCCGGCAGAGGACAGGGGCTCAATATGGCTACACCTTC
CAWSRQRTGAQYGYTF
>-|once|TRBJ1-2|TRBV10-1
TGCGCCAGCAGAGAACGACGGTCTGGCTACACCTTC
CASRERRSGYTF
>-|-|TRBJ1-3|TRBV25-1
TGTGCCAGCAGTGCGTACGGGGTGTCTGGAAACACCATATATTTT
CASSAYGVSGNTIYF
>TRBD2|-|TRBJ2-3|TRBV28
TGTGCCAGCCTCTTTCGAGGTAGCGGGAGGGGCACGCAGTATTTT
CASLFRGSGRGTQYF
>TRBD1|-|TRBJ2-2|TRBV9
TGTGCCAGCAGCGTAGGACAGGGACAGGGATGGACCGGGGAGCTGTTTTTT
CASSVGQGQGWTGELFF
>-|-|TRBJ2-2|TRBV9
TGTGCCAGCAGCGTAGCTTATAGTGGGACACACACCGGGGAGCTGTTTTTT
CASSVAYSGTHTGELFF
>-|-|TRBJ1-1|TRBV15
TGTGCCACCAGCGAAGCGAACACTGAAGCTTTCTTT
CATSEANTEAFF
>-|-|TRBJ1-2|TRBV28
TGTGCCAGCAGTGTAAACAGGGTTGGCTATGGCTACACCTTC
CASSVNRVGYGYTF
>-|-|TRBJ2-7|TRBV7-2
TGTGCCAGCAGCCTCAACCAGTGGGGACTCGAGCAGTACTTC
CASSLNQWGLEQYF
>TRBD1|once|TRBJ2-2|TRBV2
TGTGCCAGCAGTCCCATCACAGGGGCGAACACCGGGGAGCTGTTTTTT
CASSPITGANTGELFF
>TRBD1|-|TRBJ1-4|TRBV27
TGTGCCAGCAGTCCCCTCCCGACAGGGGTGGAGGAAAAACTGTTTTTT
CASSPLPTGVEEKLFF
>TRBD2|-|TRBJ2-7|TRBV7-2
TGTGCCAGCAGCTTAGTAGGGCTAGCGGGAGGCCAATACGAGCAGTACTTC
CASSLVGLAGGQYEQYF
>-|-|TRBJ1-1|TRBV19
TGTGCCAGTAGTATCTGGTTGGATCTAAACACTGAAGCTTTCTTT
CASSIWLDLNTEAFF
>-|-|TRBJ2-7|TRBV6-5
TGTGCCAGCAGTTACGCGGGCGAGCAGTACTTC
CASSYAGEQYF